This is a list of T cell receptor beta chains from one sample in a study of a mutant IDH1 vaccine in newly diagnosed glioma. The protocol was immunoSEQ multiplex PCR, while the TCRdb copy is restricted to in-frame clones and leaves out a portion. Here the sample spans roughly 130,000 clones, about four fifths being singletons. The antigens these receptors bind are not known. This specimen was PBMCs, taken from a glioma patient whose treatment included an IDH1 peptide vaccine. Source of these receptors: a man aged 35 to 55 with glioma. Both conserved end residues are part of each CDR3. Clone size is stated in some rows and not others, as once, few, many or a class when expanded.

size	V	J	CDR3
few	TRBV10-3	TRBJ1-1	CAIGSNLLNTEAFF
once	TRBV21-1	TRBJ2-3	CASSPQTGAGTDTQYF
.	TRBV4-1	TRBJ2-1	CASSRRLAGDKHEQFF
.	TRBV4-2	TRBJ2-3	CASSQEQGSTDTQYF
few	TRBV4-3	TRBJ1-4	CASSQEAGHGKLFF
.	TRBV19	TRBJ2-5	CASSISGQTQYF
.	TRBV9	TRBJ2-7	CASSSRTGPYEQYF
.	TRBV5-1	TRBJ2-1	CASSHGLAGYNEQFF
.	TRBV19	TRBJ2-7	CASSTQSGDEQYF
.	TRBV28	TRBJ1-1	CASSLRGNTEAFF
.	TRBV7-8	TRBJ1-2	CASRDRGRQAGYTF
.	TRBV12-5	TRBJ1-1	CASGLVLGRQLNTEAFF
.	TRBV18	TRBJ1-1	CASSPLPRQGNTEAFF
.	TRBV5-1	TRBJ2-1	CASSLDGTANNEQFF
.	TRBV4-2	TRBJ2-1	CASSQGLAGNNYNEQFF
.	TRBV29-1	TRBJ1-5	CSVGQAEGPQHF
.	TRBV19	TRBJ2-1	CASIQTGPPYNEQFF
.	TRBV6-1	TRBJ1-6	CASSIRTGDSPLHF
.	TRBV28	TRBJ1-3	CASTPPRDSGNTIYF
.	TRBV10-1	TRBJ2-1	CASSPGTGTYNEQFF
.	TRBV4-2	TRBJ1-1	CASSQEARGTEAFF
.	TRBV6-5	TRBJ1-5	CASSFVDSPQHF
.	TRBV6-5	TRBJ1-5	CASSTGDLEPQHF
.	TRBV5-5	TRBJ2-7	CASSLVGRSYEQYF
.	TRBV7-9	TRBJ1-2	CASSRQGSYYGYTF
.	TRBV7-9	TRBJ2-7	CASSLVGSVDEQYF
few	TRBV19	TRBJ1-3	CASSILQGNTIYF
.	TRBV27	TRBJ2-1	CASSLTGNLNEQFF
.	TRBV9	TRBJ1-2	CASSVVDRGQVNGYTF
.	TRBV20-1	TRBJ2-7	CSAIRGYEQYF
.	TRBV7-2	TRBJ2-7	CASSLAGGRAYEQYF
.	TRBV14	TRBJ2-3	CASSHRGRKTDTQYF
few	TRBV23-1	TRBJ2-2	CASDRGKNTGELFF
.	TRBV10-1	TRBJ1-1	CASSAKQGIGEAFF
.	TRBV7-9	TRBJ2-3	CASSLREGTPNTQYF
.	TRBV19	TRBJ2-1	CASSIRGTGYWDEQFF
.	TRBV6-6	TRBJ2-3	CASSPLDWGTQYF
.	TRBV6-6	TRBJ2-5	CASSYQGQVETQYF
.	TRBV5-6	TRBJ2-5	CASSLRDREETQYF
.	TRBV28	TRBJ2-7	CASSTFAGFNEQYF
.	TRBV28	TRBJ2-7	CASSYQDRAYEQYF